This T cell receptor beta chain was recovered during a study of T-cell memory formation after mild COVID-19. Across the study: Most TCR clusters belonged to a single donor. General study findings and limits: Specificity for SARS-CoV-2 was not confirmed among the second-wave clones peaking on day 37.

This clonotype was seen only a few times. Its matching antigen is unknown. This CDR3 comprises 17 residues. Per the germline V gene, CDR1 is MNHEY and CDR2 is SVGEGT. V was clipped by 5 bases and J by 3 bases; unmatched bases: 12. TCRdb re-derived calls from the 5' RACE reads in MiXCR, one entry per CDR3 protein. The sample records 170,000 or so distinct CDR3 sequences, around 21% being singletons. The sequencing input was PBMCs or a T cell subset sorted from them (not recorded which). V usage is TRBV6-2 or TRBV6-3 and J usage is TRBJ2-1, with 8 bases aligning to TRBD2. The clonotype comes from an adult woman who had mild COVID-19 (a few samples of this study predate the infection). Cell type and time point are not known. The CDR3 loop is CASSTISGGEFYNEQFF. The CDR3 nucleotides are TGTGCCAGCAGTACTATTTCCGGGGGGGAATTCTACAATGAGCAGTTCTTC.